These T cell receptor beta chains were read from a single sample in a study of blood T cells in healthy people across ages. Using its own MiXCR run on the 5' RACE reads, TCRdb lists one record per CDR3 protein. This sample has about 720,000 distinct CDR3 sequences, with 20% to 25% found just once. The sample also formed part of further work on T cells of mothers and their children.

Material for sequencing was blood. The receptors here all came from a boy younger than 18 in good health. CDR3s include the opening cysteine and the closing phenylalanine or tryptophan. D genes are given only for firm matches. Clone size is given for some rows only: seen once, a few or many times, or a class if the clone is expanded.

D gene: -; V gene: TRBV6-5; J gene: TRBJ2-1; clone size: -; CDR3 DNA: TGTGCCAGCAGTTACTCCTACCGACAGGCGGTGGGGAATGAGCAGTTCTTC; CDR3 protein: CASSYSYRQAVGNEQFF
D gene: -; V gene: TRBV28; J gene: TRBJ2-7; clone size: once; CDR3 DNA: TGTGCCAGCAGCCTGTCGTGGACAGCTAAGGGCGAGCAGTACTTC; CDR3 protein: CASSLSWTAKGEQYF
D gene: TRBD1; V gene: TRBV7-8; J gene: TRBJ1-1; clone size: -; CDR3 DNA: TGTGCCAGCAACAACAGGGGTGAAGCTTTCTTT; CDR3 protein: CASNNRGEAFF
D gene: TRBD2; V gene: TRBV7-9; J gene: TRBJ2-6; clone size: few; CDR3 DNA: TGTGCCAGCAGCTCCCCCTCGGGACGGGAGGAATTCTCTGGGGCCAACGTCCTGACTTTC; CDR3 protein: CASSSPSGREEFSGANVLTF
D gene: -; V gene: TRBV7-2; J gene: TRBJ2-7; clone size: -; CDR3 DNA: TGTGCCAGCAGCCCGAGATGGGACCCAACGGCTTACGAGCAGTACTTC; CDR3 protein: CASSPRWDPTAYEQYF
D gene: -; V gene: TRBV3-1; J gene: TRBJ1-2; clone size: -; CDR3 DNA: TGTGCCAGCAGCCAAGATACAATGGGAGACTATGGCTACACCTTC; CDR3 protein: CASSQDTMGDYGYTF
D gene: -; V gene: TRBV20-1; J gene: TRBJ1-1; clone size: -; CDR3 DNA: TGCAGTGCTAAACCAGGGGTTATTGAAGCTTTCTTT; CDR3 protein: CSAKPGVIEAFF
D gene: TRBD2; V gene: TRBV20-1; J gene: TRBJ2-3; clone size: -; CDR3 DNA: TGCAGTGCTCCGGGGCGGGGGGGCGCCACAGATACGCAGTATTTT; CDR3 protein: CSAPGRGGATDTQYF
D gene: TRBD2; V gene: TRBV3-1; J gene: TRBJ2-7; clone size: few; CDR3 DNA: TGTGCCAGCAGCCACCAGAGCGGACTAGCCCCCTACGAGCAGTACTTC; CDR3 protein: CASSHQSGLAPYEQYF
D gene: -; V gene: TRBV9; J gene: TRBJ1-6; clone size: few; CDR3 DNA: TGTGCCAGCAGCCCCCAGACCGAGAATTCACCCCTCCACTTT; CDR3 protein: CASSPQTENSPLHF
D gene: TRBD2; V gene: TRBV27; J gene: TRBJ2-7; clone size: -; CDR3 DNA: TGTGCCAGCAGTACCTGGGGGGGTAGCGAGCAGTACTTC; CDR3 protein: CASSTWGGSEQYF
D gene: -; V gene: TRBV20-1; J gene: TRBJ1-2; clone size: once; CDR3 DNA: TGCAGTGCTAGAGCCGAATCGAGATATGGCTACACCTTC; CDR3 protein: CSARAESRYGYTF
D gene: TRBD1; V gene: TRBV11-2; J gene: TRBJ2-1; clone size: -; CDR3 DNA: TGTGCCAGCAGCCTAATAATGACAGGGTCCCAGTTCTTC; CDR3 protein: CASSLIMTGSQFF
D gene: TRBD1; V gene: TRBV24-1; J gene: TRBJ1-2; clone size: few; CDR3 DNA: TGTGCCACCAGTGACCATCCCGGGACAGGGAATGGCTACACCTTC; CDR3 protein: CATSDHPGTGNGYTF
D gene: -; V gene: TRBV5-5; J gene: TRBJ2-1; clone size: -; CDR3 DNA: TGTGCCAGCAGCTTAATCGCCAATGAGCAGTCCTTC; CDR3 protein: CASSLIANEQSF
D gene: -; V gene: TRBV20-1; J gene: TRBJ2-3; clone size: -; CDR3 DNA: TGCAGTGCGGCTAGGGAAACGTCCACAGATACGCAGTATTTT; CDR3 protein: CSAARETSTDTQYF
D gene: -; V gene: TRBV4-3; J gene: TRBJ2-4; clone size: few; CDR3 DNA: TGCGCCAGCAGCCAAGATGGAGACATTCAGTACTTC; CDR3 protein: CASSQDGDIQYF
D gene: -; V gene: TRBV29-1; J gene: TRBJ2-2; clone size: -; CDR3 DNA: TGCAGCTTCAACAGTTACACCGGGGAGCTGTTTTTT; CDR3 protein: CSFNSYTGELFF
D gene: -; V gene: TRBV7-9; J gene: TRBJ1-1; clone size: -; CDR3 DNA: TGTGCCAGCAGCTTGGAGATGGGGACTGAAGCTTTCTTT; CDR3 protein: CASSLEMGTEAFF
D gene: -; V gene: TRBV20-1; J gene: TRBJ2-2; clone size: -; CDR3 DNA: TGCAGTGCTAGAGTCTCCCTTAGCTTTAACACCGGGGAGCTGTTTTTT; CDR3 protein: CSARVSLSFNTGELFF
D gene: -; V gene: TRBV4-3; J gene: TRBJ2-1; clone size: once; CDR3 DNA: TGCGCCAGCAGCCAAGGGACCACCCTGACCTACAATGAGCAGTTCTTC; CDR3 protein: CASSQGTTLTYNEQFF
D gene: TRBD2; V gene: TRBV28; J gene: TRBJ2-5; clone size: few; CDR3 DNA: TGTGCCAGCAGAAAGCGGGATCAAGAGACCCAGTACTTC; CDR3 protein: CASRKRDQETQYF
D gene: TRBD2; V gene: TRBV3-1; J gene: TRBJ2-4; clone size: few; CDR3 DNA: TGTGCCAGCAGCCACCCATCTCGGATTAGCGGGGGATGGGACATTCAGTACTTC; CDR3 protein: CASSHPSRISGGWDIQYF
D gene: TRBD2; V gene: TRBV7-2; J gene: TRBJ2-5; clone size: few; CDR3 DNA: TGTGCCAGCACCCGAAGGATAGGCAGCGGGGCCCAAGAGACCCAGTACTTC; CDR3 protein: CASTRRIGSGAQETQYF
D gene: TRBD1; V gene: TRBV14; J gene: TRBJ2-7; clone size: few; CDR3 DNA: TGTGCCAGCAGCCAAAGACAGGGGTACCTCTACGAGCAGTACTTC; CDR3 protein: CASSQRQGYLYEQYF
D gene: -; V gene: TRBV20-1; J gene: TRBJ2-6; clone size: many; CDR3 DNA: TGCAGTGCTAGAGATTTAAGGGTGTCCCTCCGTTCTGGGGCCAACGTCCTGACTTTC; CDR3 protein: CSARDLRVSLRSGANVLTF
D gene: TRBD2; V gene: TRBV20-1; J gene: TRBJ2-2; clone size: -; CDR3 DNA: TGCAGTGCTAGAGATAGGAAGCGGGAGGGCCTAGCGAACACCGGGGAGCTGTTTTTT; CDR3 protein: CSARDRKREGLANTGELFF
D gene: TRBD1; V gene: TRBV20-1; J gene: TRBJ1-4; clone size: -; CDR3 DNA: TGCAGTGCTAGAAGCAGGGACAGGCCGAATGAAAAACTGTTTTTT; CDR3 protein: CSARSRDRPNEKLFF
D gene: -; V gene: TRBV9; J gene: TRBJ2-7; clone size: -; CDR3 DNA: TGTGCCAGCAGCCAAATGGGGGAAGAGCAGTACTTC; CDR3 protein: CASSQMGEEQYF
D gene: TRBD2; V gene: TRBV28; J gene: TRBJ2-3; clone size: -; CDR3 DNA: TGTGCCAGCAGTCCCCCGGGACTAGCGGAAGATACGCAGTATTTT; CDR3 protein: CASSPPGLAEDTQYF
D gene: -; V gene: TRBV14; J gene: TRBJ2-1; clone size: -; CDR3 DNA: TGTGCCAGCAGCCAAGTCCCCCCCGCTCTTTTACTAGGCAATGAGCAGTTCTTC; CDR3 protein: CASSQVPPALLLGNEQFF
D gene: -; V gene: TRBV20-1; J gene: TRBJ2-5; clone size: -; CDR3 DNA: TGCAGTGCTAGTCTGAGGGATGGAGAGACCCAGTACTTC; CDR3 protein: CSASLRDGETQYF
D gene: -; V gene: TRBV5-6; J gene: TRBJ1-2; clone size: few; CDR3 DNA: TGTGCCAGCAGCTTTATGACAGGCGTATATGGCTACACCTTC; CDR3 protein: CASSFMTGVYGYTF
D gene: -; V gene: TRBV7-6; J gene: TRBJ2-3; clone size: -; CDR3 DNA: TGTGCCAGCAGCTCCCTCGGGGGGCAAACAGATACGCAGTATTTT; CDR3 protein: CASSSLGGQTDTQYF
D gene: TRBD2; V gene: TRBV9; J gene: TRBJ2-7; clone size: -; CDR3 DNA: TGTGCCAGCAGCGCGGGGGGTAGCGACACCCACGAGCAGTACTTC; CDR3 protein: CASSAGGSDTHEQYF
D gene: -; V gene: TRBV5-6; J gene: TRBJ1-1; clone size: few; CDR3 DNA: TGTGCCAGCAGCTTGGCTAGGTCCGAAGCTTTCTTT; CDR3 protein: CASSLARSEAFF
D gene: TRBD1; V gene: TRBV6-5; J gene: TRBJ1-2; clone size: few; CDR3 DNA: TGTGCCAGCAGTTACACAAGGACAGGCGGCTACACCTTC; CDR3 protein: CASSYTRTGGYTF
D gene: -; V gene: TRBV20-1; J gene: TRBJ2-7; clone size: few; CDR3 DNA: TGCAGTGCTAGAGATCTCGACTCCACGGCAGGCTACGAGCAGTACTTC; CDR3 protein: CSARDLDSTAGYEQYF
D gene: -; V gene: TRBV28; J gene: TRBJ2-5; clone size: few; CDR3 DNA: TGTGCCAGCAGTTTATTTAACTCCCGGATGGGCAGCCAAGAGACCCAGTACTTC; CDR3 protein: CASSLFNSRMGSQETQYF
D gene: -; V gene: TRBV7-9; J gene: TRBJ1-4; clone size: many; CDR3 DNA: TGTGCCAGCAGTCCCCCCTACGCGGGAGTAGGTGAAAAACTGTTTTTT; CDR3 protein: CASSPPYAGVGEKLFF
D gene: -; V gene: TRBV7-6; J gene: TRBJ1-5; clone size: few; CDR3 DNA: TGTGCCAGCCCCCAGGCAGGGGACCTTAGCAATCAGCCCCAGCATTTT; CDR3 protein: CASPQAGDLSNQPQHF
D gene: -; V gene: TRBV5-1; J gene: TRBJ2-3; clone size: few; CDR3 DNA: TGCGCCAGCAGCCCGGACGGTCGTTACACAGATACGCAGTATTTT; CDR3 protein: CASSPDGRYTDTQYF
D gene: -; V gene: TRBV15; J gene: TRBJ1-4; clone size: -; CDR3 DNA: TGTGCCACCCGGGGGGGCTACCTTAATGAAAAACTGTTTTTT; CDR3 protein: CATRGGYLNEKLFF
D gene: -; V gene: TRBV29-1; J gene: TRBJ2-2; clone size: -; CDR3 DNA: TGCAGCGTTGAGCTCACGGACAGGAACACCGGGGAGCTGTTTTTT; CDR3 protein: CSVELTDRNTGELFF
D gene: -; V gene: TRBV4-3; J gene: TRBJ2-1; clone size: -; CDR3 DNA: TGCGCCAGCAGCCTCAGGCCAGGGGAGCAGTTCTTC; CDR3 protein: CASSLRPGEQFF
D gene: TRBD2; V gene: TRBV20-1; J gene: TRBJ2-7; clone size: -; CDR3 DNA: TGCAGTGCTAGAGACCCTTTCCTAGCGGGGGGGCCCTACGAGCAGTACTTC; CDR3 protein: CSARDPFLAGGPYEQYF
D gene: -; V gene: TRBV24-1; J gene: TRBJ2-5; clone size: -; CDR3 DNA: TGTGCCACCAGTGACCCGGGACTGAGAGAGACCCAGTACTTC; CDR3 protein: CATSDPGLRETQYF
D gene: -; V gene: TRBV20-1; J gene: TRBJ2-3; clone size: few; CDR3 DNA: TGCAGTGCTCCGGTCGGGCGGATAAGCACAGATACGCAGTATTTT; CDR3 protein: CSAPVGRISTDTQYF
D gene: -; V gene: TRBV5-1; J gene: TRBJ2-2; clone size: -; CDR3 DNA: TGCGCCAGCAGGGGAGAGGGGTCGAACACCGGGGAGCTGTTTTTT; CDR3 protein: CASRGEGSNTGELFF
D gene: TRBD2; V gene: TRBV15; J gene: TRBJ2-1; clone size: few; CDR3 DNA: TGTGCCACCAGCAGACAGACTAGCGGGAGGGACAATGAGCAGTTCTTC; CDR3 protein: CATSRQTSGRDNEQFF
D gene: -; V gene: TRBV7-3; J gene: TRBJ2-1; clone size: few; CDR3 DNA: TGTGCCAGCAGCCCCGGGTATGGTGGCTACAATGAGCAGTTCTTC; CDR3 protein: CASSPGYGGYNEQFF
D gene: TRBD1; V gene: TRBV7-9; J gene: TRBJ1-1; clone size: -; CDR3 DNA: TGTGCCAGCAGCTTAGTTTTAGGTTCGACAGGGAGAGGGAACACTGAAGCTTTCTTT; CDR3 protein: CASSLVLGSTGRGNTEAFF